This T cell receptor (beta chain) was identified in a study of beta chain features in type 1 diabetes (dated by TCRdb to between 2017 and 2018). A note on the overall study: Mean age, gender distribution, total cell number and subset yield were not different between patients and healthy donors. Regulatory and stem cell-like memory subsets were obtained from only 8 patients and roughly 8 healthy donors, while naive and central memory subsets were obtained from all 28 donors. In the study, TCRB repertoires of sorted circulating CD4+ T cell subsets from recently diagnosed type 1 diabetes patients were compared with those of matched healthy donors. A total of 85 million to 140 million sorted cells were examined across all samples, and a strong correlation was observed between cell number per subset and RNA yield. Broader findings and caveats from the paper: At VDJ recombination sites, type 1 diabetes patients had fewer insertions and more deleted nucleotides, which implies abnormalities in thymic rearrangement. Because cDNA was sequenced instead of genomic DNA, highly expressing activated cells could be over-represented, though the groups showed no difference in activation or CD3 levels. In all four CD4+ subsets, TCRB CDR3 length was moderately but significantly shorter in type 1 diabetes patients. Because small numbers of individuals were included in the HLA sub-analyses, any influence of HLA type on TCRB rearrangement was left unresolved. PCR may preferentially amplify shorter templates, but because patient and control samples were amplified and corrected together, any resulting skew would affect both groups equally. Naive, central memory and regulatory TCRB repertoires appeared to be more alike among patients than among healthy donors.

From its cysteine to its phenylalanine, the CDR3 spans 12 amino acids. Only CDR3 DNA is held: 36 bases, read in frame from base 1. CDR1 and CDR2 are read off the germline V gene as MGHRA and YSYEKL. Of note for this clone: Its antigen is not yet known. An end of the junction does not agree with germline; a read error may underlie this.

Each donor gave one peripheral blood draw, averaging roughly 100 mL, which was collected into heparinised tubes. A BD FACSAria II was used to sort naive, central memory, regulatory and stem cell-like memory CD4+ T cells with a panel that included CD45RO, CCR7, CD25, CD127, CD95 and CD27. Purity was above 95% for every sorted population. PBMCs were separated immediately by Lymphoprep density gradient centrifugation and were stained directly, without being cultured. So that batch effects would be minimized, each experiment stained and sorted samples in pairs, pairing one healthy donor with one patient. The entire isolated RNA was reverse transcribed using the High Capacity cDNA Reverse Transcription Kit, and thus expressed TCRB transcripts were sequenced. Deep immunoSEQ sequencing was applied to naive, central memory and regulatory T cell samples, giving an average of about 3.57 million total reads per sample. Sorted cells were lysed in RLT buffer, and RNA was extracted using DNase-treated RNeasy Micro or Mini kits according to cell number. To prevent cross-contamination, each cell subset was processed individually, whereas patient and healthy donor samples were processed jointly. TCRB sequences were amplified from cDNA with the immunoSEQ multiplex PCR, producing 87-bp fragments spanning the CDR3 region. Sequencing of the amplicons was done on the Illumina HiSeq platform. For the original study's pipeline: PCR bias was corrected computationally using synthetic template baselines, and reads within Hamming distance 2 were collapsed, with unmergeable singletons discarded. Reads were aligned against IMGT so that V, D and J genes, CDR3 length and insertions or deletions at six rearrangement sites could be assigned. Within each subset, clonotype counts were normalized to the number of sorted cells before true diversity and Gini coefficients were calculated with the tcR R package. The overlap coefficient, calculated on TCRB nucleotide sequences, was used to measure repertoire sharing. As a proxy for the pre-selection repertoire, out-of-frame TCRB sequences from naive cells were analyzed. Imported from immuneACCESS, the table was reduced by TCRdb to in-frame sequences with V and J called. These copies leave out some clones; in studies compared against another copy, an unresolved V gene accounts for under half, and the cause of the remainder is not known. That table is the source of V, J and clone size, and D and trimming were worked out from the DNA. The sample table contains about 410,000 clones; only one count was recorded for 14% of them. In total, the top ten clones hold roughly 0.035% of the sample.

The sequencing input was naive CD4+ T cells from blood. Per the publication, the cell subset or site label means: true naive CD4+ T cells. Rearrangement joined TRBV4-1 to TRBJ1-1; a confident D gene designation cannot be given. This clonotype was sampled from a man younger than 45 in good health. The CDR3 here reads CASSQDPGRRHF. The nucleotide sequence reads TGCGCCAGCAGCCAAGATCCAGGTCGCAGACACTTT.